The next 10 T cell receptor beta chains were all read from a single sample in a study of shared clonotypes between healthy human individuals. Clones were read by immunoSEQ multiplex PCR, and TCRdb kept only the in-frame ones, dropping some. The sample holds hundreds of thousands of clones; around 67% are singletons and the top ten take 1.5% to 2%. Source material: memory CD4+ T cells sorted from blood. As for subset: CD45RA-negative fraction. The receptors were sampled from a woman aged 25 to 45 in good health.

The CDR3 is CASSSHPFIETVFTF. DNA of the CDR3: TGTGCCAGCTCATCCCATCCCTTCATCGAGACGGTCTTCACCTTC. The gene calls are TRBV18 and TRBJ1-2; D call uncertain. V lost 5 bases, J lost 13 bases, and 26 bases lay in between. This CDR3 comprises 15 residues. Per germline, CDR1 KGHSH and CDR2 LQKENI.

J is TRBJ1-2 and V is TRBV5-6; 8 nucleotides align to TRBD1. V trimming: 0 bases; J trimming: 3 bases; junction bases outside the gene matches: 7. Germline V lookup: CDR1 SGHDT, CDR2 YYEEEE. This CDR3 contains 16 residues. For the CDR3, the DNA is TGTGCCAGCAGCTTGGGGGACAGGTTTACCGACTATGGCTACACCTTC. Residues: CASSLGDRFTDYGYTF.

CDR3 bases: TGTGCCAGCAGCCTGGGACAGAGTATCTCCTACGAGCAGTACTTC. This gives the protein CASSLGQSISYEQYF. The chain joins TRBV2 to TRBJ2-7; 7 bases are a match to TRBD1. V shed 6 bases, J shed 0 bases, and the junction held 8 bases outside the gene matches. This CDR3 has 15 amino acids. Germline loops: CDR1 SNHLY, CDR2 FYNNEI.

There are a few counts of this clone. The chain joins TRBV6-5 to TRBJ1-2, with a weak D call TRBD1 (6 bases). Germline values: CDR1 MNHEY, CDR2 SVGAGI. Trimming pared 5 bases from V and 4 bases from J, leaving 17 bases between. The CDR3 is made up of 15 amino acids. The CDR3 is CASSPGVGQGYGYTF. Here the CDR3 DNA reads TGTGCCAGCAGTCCAGGGGTTGGGCAGGGCTATGGCTACACCTTC.

V and J are TRBV5-1 and TRBJ2-3, with D tentatively TRBD1 (7 bases). Per the germline V gene, CDR1 is SGHRS and CDR2 is YFSETQ. Trimming left V 4 bases short and J 2 bases short, with 11 bases between. This CDR3 region has 14 residues. The CDR3 DNA sequence: TGCGCCAGCAGCGCGGGACAGACCACAGATACGCAGTATTTT. Translating it yields CASSAGQTTDTQYF.

J is TRBJ1-5 and V is TRBV5-8; unclear D gene. CDR3 length equals 16 residues. The V gene lost 0 bases and the J gene lost 3 bases, with 13 bases spanning the gap. From germline, CDR1 is SGHTS and CDR2 YDEGEE. CDR3: CASSLGLEVNNQPQHF. In nucleotides, the CDR3 is TGTGCCAGCAGCTTGGGACTGGAGGTCAACAATCAGCCCCAGCATTTT.

The rearrangement uses TRBV5-1 and TRBJ2-5; D is unresolved. The V gene's germline CDR1 is SGHRS and CDR2 YFSETQ. Deletions cut 2 bases from V and 2 bases from J, with 4 bases between. The CDR3 consists of 12 residues. DNA of the CDR3: TGCGCCAGCAGCTTTGCACAAGAGACCCAGTACTTC. This translates into CASSFAQETQYF.

V usage is TRBV25-1 and J usage is TRBJ2-5; 8 bases are shared with TRBD2. The V and J ends lost 4 bases and 0 bases, in that order; junction bases with no gene match: 4. Germline CDR1 and CDR2: MGHDK and SYGVNS. The CDR3 has 15 residues. The chain's CDR3 is CASSAVAGHQETQYF. CDR3 sequence (DNA): TGTGCCAGCAGTGCGGTAGCGGGGCACCAAGAGACCCAGTACTTC.

The V call is TRBV5-1, the J call TRBJ2-1; 7 bases match TRBD1. The germline gives CDR1 SGHRS, CDR2 YFSETQ. Unmatched junction bases numbered 6, after V lost 0 bases and J lost 0 bases. The CDR3 covers 17 residues. Written as DNA, the CDR3 is TGCGCCAGCAGCTTGGAGAGGGGGCAAAGCTCCTACAATGAGCAGTTCTTC. This gives the protein CASSLERGQSSYNEQFF.

The V gene is TRBV10-1, the J gene TRBJ2-1, with a weak D call TRBD2 (5 bases). Germline CDR1 WNHNN, CDR2 SYGVQD (reference sequence). V shed 5 bases and J shed 3 bases, with 14 bases lying between them. The CDR3 consists of 15 residues. This CDR3 is CASSLSGEGYNEQFF. CDR3 DNA sequence: TGCGCCAGCAGTTTGAGCGGAGAGGGCTACAATGAGCAGTTCTTC.